This TCR beta chain was captured by sequencing in a study of CD8 T cells in Susac syndrome (dated by TCRdb to the late 2010s). Context from the whole study: Whether CD8+ T cell activation and differentiation in Susac syndrome was antigen driven was tested using repertoire sequencing.

This clonotype was detected once. The antigen it recognizes is unknown. No much larger clone exists at a distance of one base, and base qualities are not known. A lone read offers only weak evidence. Overall study results and their limits: The number of individuals in the TCR sequencing and HLA analysis was acknowledged as relatively small.

High-throughput TCR beta sequencing profiled peripheral blood CD8+ and CD4+ T cells from healthy donors, Susac syndrome patients and multiple sclerosis patients. The healthy donors served as controls matched for age and sex. Bulk CD8+ and CD4+ T cells were purified by magnetic negative isolation, whereas CD8+ TEMRA cells were enriched by FACS. Blood was drawn into EDTA tubes, processed within 24 hours, and PBMCs were isolated by density gradient centrifugation. PBMCs intended for TCR sequencing were frozen in liquid nitrogen and were later thawed in a 37 degrees C water bath. Purity of sorted or isolated CD4+, CD8+ and CD8+ TEMRA cells was at least 90%. RNA was extracted using the RNeasy kit, and about 0.5 to 1 microgram was reverse transcribed with random hexamers. TCR beta CDR3 regions were amplified with the immunoSEQ multiplex PCR assay covering 54 Vbeta and 13 Jbeta segments. PCR amplification bias was corrected by using a synthetic template baseline for primer optimization and computational correction. Per the source publication's procedure: Reads were annotated to V, D and J genes according to IMGT and were analyzed with immunoSEQ Analyzer, with only productive sequences retained. Clonality was computed as one minus Shannon entropy normalized by log2 of the number of productive unique sequences. For each patient and control, public and private clones were evaluated within the 100 most prevalent clones. Clones were defined as Susac-specific if absent from the healthy and MS cohorts, from 1052 published viral clones and from other ImmuneACCESS disease sequences. TCRdb passed the public sequencing reads through fastp at Q25 and MiXCR, retaining productive beta sequences. All rows with the same CDR3 protein become a single entry with the most common DNA and genes. It is TCRdb's table, rather than the study itself, that gives the V and J calls and clone size. The sample includes more than 150,000 distinct CDR3 sequences, with around 94% observed a single time. Roughly 0.14% of the sample comes from the top ten.

The TCR was taken from a human donor in good health. Sequenced input: CD4+ T cells from PBMCs.

The bases read TGCAGGGCAGTCGGGGCCAACGTCCTGACTTTC. This codes for CRAVGANVLTF. Recombination joined TRBV20-1 with TRBJ2-6; the D gene remains uncertain. Including the terminal cysteine and phenylalanine, the CDR3 comprises 11 residues. This entry keeps only the CDR3 DNA: 33 bases, framed from base 1. From the germline V gene (reference sequence), CDR1 is DFQATT and CDR2 is SNEGSKA.